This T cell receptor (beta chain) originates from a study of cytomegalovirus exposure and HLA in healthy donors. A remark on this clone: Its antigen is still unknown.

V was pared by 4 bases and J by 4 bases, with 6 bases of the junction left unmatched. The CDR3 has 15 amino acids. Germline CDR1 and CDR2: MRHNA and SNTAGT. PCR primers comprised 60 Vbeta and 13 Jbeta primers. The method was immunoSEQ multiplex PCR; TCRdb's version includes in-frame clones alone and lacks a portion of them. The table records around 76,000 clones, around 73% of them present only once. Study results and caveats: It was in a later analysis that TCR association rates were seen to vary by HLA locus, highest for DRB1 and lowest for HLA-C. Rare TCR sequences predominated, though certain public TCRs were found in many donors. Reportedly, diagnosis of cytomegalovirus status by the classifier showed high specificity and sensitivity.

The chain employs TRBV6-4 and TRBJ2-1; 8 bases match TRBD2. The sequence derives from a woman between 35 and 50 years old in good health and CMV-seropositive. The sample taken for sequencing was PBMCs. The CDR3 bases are TGTGCCAGCAGTGTGGTTAGCGGGGATTACAATGAGCAGTTCTTC. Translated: CASSVVSGDYNEQFF.